This T cell receptor (beta chain) is from a study of cytomegalovirus exposure and HLA in healthy donors. PCR involved 60 Vbeta and 13 Jbeta primers. TCRdb's copy holds only in-frame clones and misses some; the assay was immunoSEQ multiplex PCR. The table includes 210,000 or so clones, 77% detected once. As for this clone: The antigen remains undetermined.

Sampled while nominally healthy, donors likely had unrecorded immune exposures. Study conclusions and caveats: Most TCR beta V segments were productive about 87% or about 30% of the time in an earlier analysis.

This CDR3 contains 15 residues. Looked up from germline, CDR1 is SGHAT and CDR2 is FQNNGV. Between the trimmed V and J ends, which lost 0 bases and 6 bases, there was a span of 14 bases. This chain joins TRBV11-2 and TRBJ1-2; maybe TRBD1 (5 bases). The TCR comes from a woman aged 55-70 years in good health and CMV-seropositive. Material for sequencing was PBMCs. CDR3 in amino acids: CASSLDSAGGNGYTF. CDR3 DNA sequence: TGTGCCAGCAGCTTAGATTCGGCGGGGGGAAATGGCTACACCTTC.